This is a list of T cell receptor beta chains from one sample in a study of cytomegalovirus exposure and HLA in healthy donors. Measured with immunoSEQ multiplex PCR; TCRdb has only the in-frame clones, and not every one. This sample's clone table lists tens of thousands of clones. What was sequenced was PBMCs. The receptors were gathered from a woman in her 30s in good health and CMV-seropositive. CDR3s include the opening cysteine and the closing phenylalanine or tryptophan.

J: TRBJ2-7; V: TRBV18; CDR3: CASSMSRAGGNSYEQYF
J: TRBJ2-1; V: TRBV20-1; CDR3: CSARGQGPAFF
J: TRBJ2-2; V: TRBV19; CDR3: CASSTPTGLDTGELFF
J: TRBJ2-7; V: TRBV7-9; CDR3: CASSPGLVTGEQYF
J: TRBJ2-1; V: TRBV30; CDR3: CACRTGLAGGLREQFF
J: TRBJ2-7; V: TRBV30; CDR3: CAWGTGHEQYF
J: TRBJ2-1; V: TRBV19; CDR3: CASSIASSPYNEQFF
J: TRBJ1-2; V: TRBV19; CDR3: CASSARQGPYGYTF
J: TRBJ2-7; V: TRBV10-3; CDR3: CAISETESAYEQYF
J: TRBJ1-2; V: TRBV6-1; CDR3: CASSAGTFDGYTF
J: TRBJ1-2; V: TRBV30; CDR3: CAWSPRTGLGYGYTF
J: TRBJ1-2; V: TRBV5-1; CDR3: CASSPRENYGYTF
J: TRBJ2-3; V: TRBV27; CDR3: CASNDLAGARHTQYF
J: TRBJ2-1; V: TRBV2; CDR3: CASRDPGVHNEQFF
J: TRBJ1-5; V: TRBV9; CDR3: CASSAQQTSDLPPGGPQHF
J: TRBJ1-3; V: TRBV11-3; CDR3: CASSSRGGSGNTIYF
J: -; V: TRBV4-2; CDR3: CASSQERDSSYEQYF
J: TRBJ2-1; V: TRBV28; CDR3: CASKITDRVNEQFF
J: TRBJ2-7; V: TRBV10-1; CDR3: CAKPPRGGRGAYEQYF
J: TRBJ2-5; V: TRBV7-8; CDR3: CASSCAETQYF
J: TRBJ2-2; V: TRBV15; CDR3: CATSRDLAVWTGELFF
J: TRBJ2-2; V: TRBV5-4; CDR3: CASSLRVGGTGELFF
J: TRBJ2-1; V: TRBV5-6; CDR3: CASSSRPVSEQFF
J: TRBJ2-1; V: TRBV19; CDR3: CASSIGGPEFYNEQFF
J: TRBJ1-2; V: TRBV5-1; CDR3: CASSERQGPNYGYTF
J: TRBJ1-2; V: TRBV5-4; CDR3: CASNGQGETYGYTF
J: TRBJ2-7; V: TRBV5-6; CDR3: CASSPGTSVYEQYF
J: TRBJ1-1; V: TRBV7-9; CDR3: CASSLGQVNTEAFF
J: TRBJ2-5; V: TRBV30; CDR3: CAWRLAGETQYF
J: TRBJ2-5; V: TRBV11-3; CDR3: CASNPPGGPEQETQYF
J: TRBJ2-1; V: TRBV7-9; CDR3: CASSYDRGLDNEQFF
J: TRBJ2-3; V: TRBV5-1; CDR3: CASSTGLAGLTDTQYF
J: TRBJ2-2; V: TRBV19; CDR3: CASSERAGSNTGELFF
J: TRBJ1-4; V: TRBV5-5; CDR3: CASSSGGEKLFF
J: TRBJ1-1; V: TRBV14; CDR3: CASRQNTEAFF
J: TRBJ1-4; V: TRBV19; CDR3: CASSIRTYNEKLFF
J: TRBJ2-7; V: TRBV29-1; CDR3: CSVEYSGGEQYF
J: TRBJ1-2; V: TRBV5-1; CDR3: CASSLTGIIYGYTF
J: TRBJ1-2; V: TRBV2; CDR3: CASDLSGRRRDGYTF
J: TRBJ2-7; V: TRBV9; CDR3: CASSENWASYEQYF
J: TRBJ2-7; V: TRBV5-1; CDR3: CASSYGTGGFSEQYF
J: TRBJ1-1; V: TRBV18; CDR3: CASSPPGHTEAFF
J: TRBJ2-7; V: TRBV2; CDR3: CASTGHPTSGQYF
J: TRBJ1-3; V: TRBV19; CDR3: CATKGISGNTIYF
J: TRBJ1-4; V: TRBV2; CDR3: CASTPRDTEKLFF